These 10 T cell receptor beta chains came from one sample sequenced in a study of human T cells and chemical hapten exposure. TCRdb passed the RACE reads through MiXCR, listing each CDR3 protein once. Among roughly 250,000 distinct CDR3 sequences listed, approximately 8.6% were seen once. Time point here: pre-sensitization, week 0. This sample's treatment: therapeutic diphenylcyclopropenone sensitization with weekly scalp DPC. The specimen comprised whole blood, sampled in connection with sensitization to the hapten diphenylcyclopropenone (DPC). The receptors were sampled from a woman aged 40 to 50 with alopecia areata. Some clones in this sample may be carry-over from other donors' samples.

Ten or more counts support this clonotype. The chain carries TRBV4-2 and TRBJ2-6; D is undetermined. Germline V lookup: CDR1 LGHNA, CDR2 YNFKEQ. V was clipped by 0 bases and J by 0 bases, with 3 bases between them. The CDR3 loop spans 15 amino acids. The DNA of the CDR3 is TGTGCCAGCAGCCAAGATGACTCTGGGGCCAACGTCCTGACTTTC. This gives the protein CASSQDDSGANVLTF.

This clonotype was found many times. The chain has TRBV29-1 and TRBJ1-1; D is uncertain. The CDR3 contains 8 residues. The germline gives CDR1 SQVTM, CDR2 ANQGSEA. V was pared by 8 bases and J by 11 bases, with 9 bases between. Here the CDR3 DNA reads TGCAGCCCCTCGGGGGCTTTCTTT. Encoded protein: CSPSGAFF.

This clonotype appeared a few times. This chain uses TRBV20-1 with TRBJ1-6, with D possibly being TRBD1 (5 bases). This CDR3 has 16 amino acids. Germline CDR1 reads DFQATT; CDR2 reads SNEGSKA (reference sequence). V lost 6 bases and J 0 bases, leaving 15 bases between the germline ends. The DNA for the CDR3 is TGCAGTGCCAACCGGGCAGGGAGCTCCTATAATTCACCCCTCCACTTT. This encodes CSANRAGSSYNSPLHF.

This clonotype has a handful of counts. The chain couples TRBV4-1 to TRBJ1-6; TRBD1 might be the D (5 bases). The CDR3 extends over 15 amino acids. The V gene's germline CDR1 is MGHRA and CDR2 YSYEKL. Trimming stripped 3 bases from V and 6 bases from J, with 12 bases between. Here the CDR3 reads CASSHPPGPNSPLHF. CDR3 nucleotide sequence: TGCGCCAGCAGCCATCCCCCGGGACCTAATTCACCCCTCCACTTT.

This clonotype turned up a few times. The V and J genes are TRBV5-4 and TRBJ1-2; no definite D call. The germline CDR1 and CDR2 sequences are SGHNT and YYREEE (reference sequence). The CDR3 loop spans 14 amino acids. The germline V and J ends were trimmed by 4 bases and 4 bases, with 14 bases remaining between them. The CDR3 here is CASSLETASYGYTF. The CDR3, as DNA: TGTGCCAGCAGCCTGGAAACAGCATCCTATGGCTACACCTTC.

A note on this clonotype: Germline and junction disagree at one end, which may indicate a read error. The chain employs TRBV7-9 and TRBJ1-1, with D possibly TRBD1 on 5 matching bases. This CDR3 is 16 amino acids long. CDR1 SEHNR and CDR2 FQNEAQ come from the germline V gene (reference sequence). The CDR3 region has the DNA TGTTCCAGCAGCTCCTGGGGGAGACAGCCGAACACTGAAGCTTTCTTT. Its protein is CSSSSWGRQPNTEAFF.

This clonotype was found a few times. The genes are TRBV7-2 and TRBJ2-2; D may be TRBD1 (6 bases). This CDR3 contains 16 residues. The germline CDR1 and CDR2 sequences are SGHTA and FQGNSA. With 3 bases removed from V and 1 base from J, the gap between germline ends came to 12 bases. CDR3 sequence: CASSLFTGMNTGELFF. The CDR3 DNA reads TGTGCCAGCAGCTTGTTTACAGGGATGAACACCGGGGAGCTGTTTTTT.

V and J are TRBV29-1 and TRBJ1-1; 9 bases line up with TRBD1. J lost 0 bases, V lost 4 bases, and 9 bases had no gene match. CDR3 length equals 16 residues. The germline CDR1 and CDR2 sequences are SQVTM and ANQGSEA. As DNA, the CDR3 is TGCAGCGTTGGCCTGGGACAGGGAAGCATGAACACTGAAGCTTTCTTT. It translates to CSVGLGQGSMNTEAFF.

The table lists this clonotype with many counts. The DNA of the CDR3 is TGCGCCAGCAGCTTATCAGGGGGCAATCAGCCCCAGCATTTT. Amino acids: CASSLSGGNQPQHF. The rearrangement links TRBV5-1 to TRBJ1-5, with D perhaps TRBD1 (6 bases). Germline V gene lookup returns CDR1 SGHRS and CDR2 YFSETQ. CDR3 length: 14 amino acids. The germline V and J ends were trimmed by 2 bases and 2 bases, with 8 bases remaining between them.

This clonotype has at least ten counts. The chain has TRBV6-2 or TRBV6-3 and TRBJ2-1; unclear D gene. There are 13 residues in the CDR3. V was clipped by 6 bases and J by 4 bases, with 10 bases between them. Germline CDR1 reads MNHEY; CDR2 reads SVGEGT. The CDR3 is CASRYRVYNEQFF. In nucleotides, the CDR3 is TGTGCCAGCAGATACCGTGTTTACAATGAGCAGTTCTTC.